Listed below are T cell receptor beta chains from one sample, sequenced in a study of blood T cells in healthy people across ages. MiXCR, applied by TCRdb to the 5' RACE reads, yields one record per CDR3 protein. The data hold around 800,000 distinct CDR3 sequences, with approximately 24% observed a single time. The same data also went into a second study, on T cells of mothers and their children.

Sequencing was done on a sample of blood. The source is a boy aged 5-17 years in good health. Both conserved end residues are part of each CDR3. Each record gives: J gene, D gene, clone size, V gene, CDR3 DNA, CDR3 protein. The D gene is left open where the match is weak. The listing skips clone size in some rows; elsewhere it reads once, few, many or a size class.

>TRBJ2-3|.|few|TRBV5-5
TGTGCCAGCACTCGGCGGGGTCCCTCTAGCACAGATACGCAGTATTTT
CASTRRGPSSTDTQYF
>TRBJ2-7|TRBD1|few|TRBV29-1
TGCAGCGTCTACCGGGACAGGGACTACGAGCAGTACTTC
CSVYRDRDYEQYF
>TRBJ1-5|.|.|TRBV6-6
TGTGCCAGCAGTTACGACAGTGGCAATCAGCCCCAGCATTTT
CASSYDSGNQPQHF
>TRBJ1-2|.|.|TRBV6-1
TGTGCCAGCAGTGAACCCCAATATGGCTACACCTTC
CASSEPQYGYTF
>TRBJ2-1|.|few|TRBV29-1
TGCAGCGCTATAGGGGGCTCCTACAATGAGCAGTTCTTC
CSAIGGSYNEQFF
>TRBJ1-4|.|few|TRBV5-1
TGCGCCAGCAGCCCCGGGATAACATCTAATGAAAAACTGTTTTTT
CASSPGITSNEKLFF
>TRBJ1-2|TRBD1|.|TRBV28
TGTGCCGGCTGCTCCGGGACAGGGTTTTTAGAGGGTCTTCGTGGCTACACCTTC
CAGCSGTGFLEGLRGYTF
>TRBJ2-5|.|few|TRBV20-1
TGCAGTGCCTACGCCGACACTCTCCAAGAGACCCAGTACTTC
CSAYADTLQETQYF
>TRBJ1-4|.|few|TRBV6-6
TGTGCCAGCCGAAGGGTCCTTAATGAAAAACTGTTTTTT
CASRRVLNEKLFF
>TRBJ2-2|TRBD2|few|TRBV11-2
TGTGCCAGCAGATTTCCCGGGAGGGGGAACACCGGGGAGCTGTTTTTT
CASRFPGRGNTGELFF
>TRBJ2-5|TRBD2|many|TRBV29-1
TGCAGCGTTGACCCCCGGGGGGTACAAGAGACCCAGTACTTC
CSVDPRGVQETQYF
>TRBJ2-7|TRBD1|few|TRBV12-5
TGTGCTAGTGGGACAGGGTTCGAGCAGTACTTC
CASGTGFEQYF
>TRBJ2-3|.|.|TRBV12-3/TRBV12-4
TGTGCCAGCAGGCGGGCAGGGCTGACAGTTACGCGGTATTTT
CASRRAGLTVTRYF
>TRBJ2-1|.|.|TRBV6-6
TGTGCCAGCAGTTATTCAATCGGAGGTGAGCAGTTCTTC
CASSYSIGGEQFF
>TRBJ2-5|.|.|TRBV20-1
TGCAGTGCCGAGACTAGTTCGCGAGAGACCCAGTACTTC
CSAETSSRETQYF
>TRBJ2-1|TRBD1|.|TRBV12-5
TGTGCTAGTGGAACGGGACAGGGAGATTACAATGAGCAGTTCTTC
CASGTGQGDYNEQFF
>TRBJ2-3|.|few|TRBV28
TGTGCCAGCAGTTTGATGGCAAATACGCAGTATTTT
CASSLMANTQYF
>TRBJ2-7|.|.|TRBV12-3/TRBV12-4
TGTGCCAGCAGCCCGGGTTGGGGGATGGTACGCGAGCAGTACTTC
CASSPGWGMVREQYF
>TRBJ2-3|TRBD1|few|TRBV4-1
TGCGCCAGCAGCCGACAGGGAGTTATTGATACGCAGTATTTT
CASSRQGVIDTQYF
>TRBJ2-1|TRBD2|once|TRBV20-1
TGCAGTGCTAGAGATCGGCGGGAGGGCTCCTACAATGAGCAGTTCTTC
CSARDRREGSYNEQFF
>TRBJ2-1|.|.|TRBV20-1
TGCAGTGCCCCCCAGGGTGGCGGGTGGGACAATGAGCAGTTCTTC
CSAPQGGGWDNEQFF
>TRBJ2-1|.|few|TRBV6-6
TGTGCCAGCAGTGGGGGGAGAAATGAGCAGTTCTTC
CASSGGRNEQFF
>TRBJ2-4|.|few|TRBV20-1
TGCAGTGCTAGTAGGGGAGATGGGGCCAAAAACATTCGGTACTTC
CSASRGDGAKNIRYF
>TRBJ2-3|.|few|TRBV4-1
TGCGCCAGCAGCCAAGACTCAGTTAGCACAGATACGCAGTATTTT
CASSQDSVSTDTQYF
>TRBJ2-7|.|.|TRBV7-9
TGTGCCAGCCGGCGAACAGGGAACGAGTACGAGCAGTACTTC
CASRRTGNEYEQYF
>TRBJ2-7|.|few|TRBV12-3/TRBV12-4
TGTGCCAGCAGTACGGGACCGCTGTACGAGCAGTACTTC
CASSTGPLYEQYF
>TRBJ1-2|.|.|TRBV2
TGTGCCAGCAGTGACGCTGATGGGAACATACCCTATGGCTACACCTTC
CASSDADGNIPYGYTF
>TRBJ2-2|.|.|TRBV4-2
TGTGCCAGCAGCCAAGATAGAGGGCGAAACACCGGGGAGCTGTTTTTT
CASSQDRGRNTGELFF
>TRBJ2-5|.|.|TRBV11-2
TGTGCCAGCAGCTTAGACGCGGTCACGGGGACCCAGTACTTC
CASSLDAVTGTQYF
>TRBJ2-5|TRBD2|.|TRBV6-7
TGTGCCAGCAGACCGGGACTAAAGACCCAGTACTTC
CASRPGLKTQYF
>TRBJ2-6|.|few|TRBV27
TGTGCCAGCAGTTCCCTCTCCTTGGGGTCAGGGGCCAACGTCCTGACTTTC
CASSSLSLGSGANVLTF
>TRBJ1-4|TRBD1|few|TRBV12-3/TRBV12-4
TGTGCCAGCAGCTCACTTTCGACAGGGTGGGTGGAAAAACTGTTTTTT
CASSSLSTGWVEKLFF
>TRBJ1-2|.|few|TRBV7-9
TGTGCCAGCAGCTTAGAGGCAGCCTTATATGGCTACACCTTC
CASSLEAALYGYTF
>TRBJ2-4|TRBD2|few|TRBV5-1
TGCGCCAGCAGCCTCAGCGGGGGTTCGGCCAAAAACATTCAGTACTTC
CASSLSGGSAKNIQYF
>TRBJ2-1|TRBD2|.|TRBV30
TGTGCCTGGAGGTCTAGCGGGCACAATGAGCAGTTCTTC
CAWRSSGHNEQFF
>TRBJ2-5|.|few|TRBV11-2
TGTGCCAGCAGCTTAGAGGCCGTCTACCAAGAGACCCAGTACTTC
CASSLEAVYQETQYF
>TRBJ1-1|.|.|TRBV29-1
TGCAGCGTTGAAGGCGGTATGAACACTGAAGCTTTCTTT
CSVEGGMNTEAFF
>TRBJ2-3|.|few|TRBV28
TGTGCCAGCAGTTTATCCTCCATATACACAGATACGCAGTATTTT
CASSLSSIYTDTQYF
>TRBJ2-5|TRBD1|few|TRBV28
TGTGCCAGCAGGCTACAGGGGTCTGAGACCCAGTACTTC
CASRLQGSETQYF
>TRBJ2-7|TRBD2|few|TRBV27
TGTGCCAGCAGTTGGCGGGGGGACTCCTACGAGCAGTACTTC
CASSWRGDSYEQYF
>TRBJ2-7|.|.|TRBV6-4
TGTGCCAGCAGTGACAAGGGTTTACACGAGCAGTACTTC
CASSDKGLHEQYF
>TRBJ2-3|TRBD2|.|TRBV20-1
TGCAGTGCTAGAGATGGCCTCGGGGGGGCCTTAACAGATACGCAGTATTTT
CSARDGLGGALTDTQYF
>TRBJ1-2|.|.|TRBV12-3/TRBV12-4
TGTGCCAGCAGTTTAGGTTTGGAGGGCCATGGCTACACCTTC
CASSLGLEGHGYTF
>TRBJ2-2|.|few|TRBV6-5
TGTGCCGGCAGTTACACAGTACAGGGTACCGGGGAGCTGTTTTTT
CAGSYTVQGTGELFF
>TRBJ2-7|TRBD1|.|TRBV6-5
TGTGCCAGCATATCGGGACAGGTATACTACGAGCAGTACTTC
CASISGQVYYEQYF
>TRBJ2-5|.|few|TRBV12-3/TRBV12-4
TGTGCCAGCAGCCAAAGGGCCTTAGAGACCCAGTACTTC
CASSQRALETQYF
>TRBJ2-7|.|.|TRBV9
TGTGCCAGCAGCGTAGCTGAAGGAAGATACGAGCAGTACTTC
CASSVAEGRYEQYF
>TRBJ2-1|.|.|TRBV13
TGTGCCAGCAGCTTGTCAGGGGAGTACTACAATGAGCAGTTCTTC
CASSLSGEYYNEQFF
>TRBJ2-5|TRBD2|many|TRBV29-1
TGCAGCGTTCTCGGGACTAGCGTTGAGACCCAGTACTTC
CSVLGTSVETQYF
>TRBJ2-5|.|few|TRBV7-3
TGTGCCAGCAGCTCAGGACAAACACACCCGGTCTTC
CASSSGQTHPVF
>TRBJ1-4|.|.|TRBV27
TGTGCCAGCAGTTTCCGGAGAGGACCCAATGAAAAACTGTTTTTT
CASSFRRGPNEKLFF
>TRBJ2-5|.|few|TRBV7-6
TGTGCCAGCAGCTTGGGGGCAGGGCTTCTCCAAGAGACCCAGTACTTC
CASSLGAGLLQETQYF
>TRBJ2-5|TRBD2|.|TRBV10-3
TGTGCCTTAAGTAGCGGGCCCCAAGAGACCCAGTACTTC
CALSSGPQETQYF
>TRBJ2-5|TRBD1|many|TRBV7-3
TGTGCCAGCAGCCGCAGGGGGCGGGAGACCCAGTACTTC
CASSRRGRETQYF